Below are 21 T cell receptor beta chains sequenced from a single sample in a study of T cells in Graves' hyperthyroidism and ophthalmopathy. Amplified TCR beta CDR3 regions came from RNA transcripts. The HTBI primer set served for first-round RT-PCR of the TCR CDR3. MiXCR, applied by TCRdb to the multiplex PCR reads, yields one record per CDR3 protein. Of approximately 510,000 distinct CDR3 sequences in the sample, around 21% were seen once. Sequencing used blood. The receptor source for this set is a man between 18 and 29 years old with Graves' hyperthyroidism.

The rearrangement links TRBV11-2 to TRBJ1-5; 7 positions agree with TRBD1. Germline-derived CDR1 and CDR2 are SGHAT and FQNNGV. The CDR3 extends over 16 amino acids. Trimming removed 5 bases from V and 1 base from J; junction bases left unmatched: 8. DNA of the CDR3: TGTGCCAGCAGCCCGACAGGGTTTAGGAGCAATCAGCCCCAGCATTTT. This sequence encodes CASSPTGFRSNQPQHF.

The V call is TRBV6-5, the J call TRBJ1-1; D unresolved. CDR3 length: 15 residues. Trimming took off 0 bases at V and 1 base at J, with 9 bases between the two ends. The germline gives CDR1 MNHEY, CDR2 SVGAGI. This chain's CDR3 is CASSYSIGRNTEAFF. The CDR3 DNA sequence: TGTGCCAGCAGTTACTCGATTGGCCGGAACACTGAAGCTTTCTTT.

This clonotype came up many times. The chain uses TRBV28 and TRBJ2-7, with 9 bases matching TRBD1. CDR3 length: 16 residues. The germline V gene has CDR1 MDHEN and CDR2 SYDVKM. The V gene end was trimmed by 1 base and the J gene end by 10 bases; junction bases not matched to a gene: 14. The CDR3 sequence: CASSLSSGQGYWGQYF. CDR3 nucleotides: TGTGCCAGCAGTTTATCCTCGGGACAGGGTTATTGGGGACAGTACTTC.

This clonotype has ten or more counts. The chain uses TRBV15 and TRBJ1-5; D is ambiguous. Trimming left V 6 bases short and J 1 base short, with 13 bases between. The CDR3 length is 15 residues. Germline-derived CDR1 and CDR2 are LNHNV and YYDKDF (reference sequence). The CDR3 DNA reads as TGTGCCACCAGTCCCCTTCCGGGCAGCAATCAGCCCCAGCATTTT. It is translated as CATSPLPGSNQPQHF.

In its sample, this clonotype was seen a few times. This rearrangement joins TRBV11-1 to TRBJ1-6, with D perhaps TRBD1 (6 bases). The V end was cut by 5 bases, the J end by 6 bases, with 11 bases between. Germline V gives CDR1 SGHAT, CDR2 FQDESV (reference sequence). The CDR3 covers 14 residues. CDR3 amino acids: CASSPTGTNSPLHF. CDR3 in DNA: TGTGCCAGCAGCCCGACAGGAACTAATTCACCCCTCCACTTT.

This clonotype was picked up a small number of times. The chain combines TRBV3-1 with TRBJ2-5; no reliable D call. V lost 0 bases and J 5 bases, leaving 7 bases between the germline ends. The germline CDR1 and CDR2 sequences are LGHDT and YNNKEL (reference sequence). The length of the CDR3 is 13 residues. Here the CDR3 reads CASSQEAPETQYF. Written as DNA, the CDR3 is TGTGCCAGCAGCCAAGAGGCTCCCGAGACCCAGTACTTC.

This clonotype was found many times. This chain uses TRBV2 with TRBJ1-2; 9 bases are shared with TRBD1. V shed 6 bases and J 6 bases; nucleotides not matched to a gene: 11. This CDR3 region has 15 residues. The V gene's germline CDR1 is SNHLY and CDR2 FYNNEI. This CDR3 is CASSPKRDREDGYTF. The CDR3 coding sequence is TGTGCCAGCAGCCCTAAACGGGACAGGGAGGATGGCTACACCTTC. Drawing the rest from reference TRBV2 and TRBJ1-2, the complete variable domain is EPEVTQTPSHQVTQMGQEVILRCVPISNHLYFYWYRQILGQKVEFLVSFYNNEISEKSEIFDDQFSVERPDGSNFTLKIRSTKLEDSAMYFCASSPKRDREDGYTFGSGTRLTVV.

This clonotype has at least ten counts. The CDR3 DNA follows: TGTGCCAGCAGTACCCTACAGGGGGGAGACTACGAGCAGTACTTC. Encoded protein: CASSTLQGGDYEQYF. The chain links TRBV27 to TRBJ2-7; TRBD1 agrees at 8 bases. J was trimmed by 3 bases and V by 5 bases; bases with no gene match: 9. The CDR3 runs 15 residues. Germline-derived CDR1 and CDR2 are MNHEY and SMNVEV (reference sequence).

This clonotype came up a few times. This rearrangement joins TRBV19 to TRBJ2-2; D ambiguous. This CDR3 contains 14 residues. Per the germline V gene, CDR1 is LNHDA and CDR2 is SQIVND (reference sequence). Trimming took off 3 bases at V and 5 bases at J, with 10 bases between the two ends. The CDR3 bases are TGTGCCAGTAGTATTCTTCGATCAACCGGGGAGCTGTTTTTT. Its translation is CASSILRSTGELFF. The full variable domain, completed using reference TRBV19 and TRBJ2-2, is DGGITQSPKYLFRKEGQNVTLSCEQNLNHDAMYWYRQDPGQGLRLIYYSQIVNDFQKGDIAEGYSVSREKKESFPLTVTSAQKNPTAFYLCASSILRSTGELFFGEGSRLTVL.

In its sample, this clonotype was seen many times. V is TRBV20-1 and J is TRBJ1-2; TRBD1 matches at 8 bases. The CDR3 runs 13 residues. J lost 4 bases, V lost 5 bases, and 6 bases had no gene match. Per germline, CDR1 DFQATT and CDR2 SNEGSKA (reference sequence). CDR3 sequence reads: CSAAGGAGYGYTF. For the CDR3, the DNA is TGCAGTGCTGCAGGGGGCGCTGGCTATGGCTACACCTTC.

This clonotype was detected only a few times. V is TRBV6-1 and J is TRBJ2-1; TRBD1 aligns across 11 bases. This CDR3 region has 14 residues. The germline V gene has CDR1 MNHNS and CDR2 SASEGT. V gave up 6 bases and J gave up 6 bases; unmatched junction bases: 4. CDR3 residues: CASRGTGGANEQFF. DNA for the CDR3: TGTGCCAGCAGAGGGACAGGGGGTGCCAATGAGCAGTTCTTC.

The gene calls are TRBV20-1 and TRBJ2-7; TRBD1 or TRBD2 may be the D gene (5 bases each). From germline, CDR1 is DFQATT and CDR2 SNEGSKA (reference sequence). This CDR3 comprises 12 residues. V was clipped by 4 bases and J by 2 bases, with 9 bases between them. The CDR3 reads CSAMGDTYEQYF. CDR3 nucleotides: TGCAGTGCTATGGGGGATACCTACGAGCAGTACTTC.

CDR3 in DNA: TGTGCCTGGAGAGGATGGCCCCCCTACGAGCAGTACTTC. Residues: CAWRGWPPYEQYF. This chain connects TRBV30 to TRBJ2-7; unclear D gene. Germline V CDR1 and CDR2: GTSNPN, SVGIG (reference sequence). The length of the CDR3 is 13 residues. Trimming took off 3 bases at V and 2 bases at J, with 11 bases between the two ends.

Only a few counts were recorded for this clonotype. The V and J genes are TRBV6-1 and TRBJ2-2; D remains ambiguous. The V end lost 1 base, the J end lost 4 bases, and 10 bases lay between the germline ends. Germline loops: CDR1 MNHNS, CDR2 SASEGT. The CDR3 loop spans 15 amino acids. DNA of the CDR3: TGTGCCAGCAGTGAAGGAATAGGGCTCACCGGGGAGCTGTTTTTT. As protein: CASSEGIGLTGELFF.

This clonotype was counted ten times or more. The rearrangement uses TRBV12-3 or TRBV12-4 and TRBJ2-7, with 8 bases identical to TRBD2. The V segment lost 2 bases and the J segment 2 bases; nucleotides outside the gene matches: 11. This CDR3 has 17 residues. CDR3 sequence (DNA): TGTGCCAGCAGTTTACCCTCCCTAGCGGGCAGGCCCTACGAGCAGTACTTC. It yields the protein CASSLPSLAGRPYEQYF.

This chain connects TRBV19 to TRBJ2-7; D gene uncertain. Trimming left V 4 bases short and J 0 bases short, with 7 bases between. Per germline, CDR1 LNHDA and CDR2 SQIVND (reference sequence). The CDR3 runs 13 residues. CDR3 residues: CASSRVPSYEQYF. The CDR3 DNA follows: TGTGCCAGTAGTAGGGTTCCCTCCTACGAGCAGTACTTC. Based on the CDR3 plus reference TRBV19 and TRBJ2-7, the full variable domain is DGGITQSPKYLFRKEGQNVTLSCEQNLNHDAMYWYRQDPGQGLRLIYYSQIVNDFQKGDIAEGYSVSREKKESFPLTVTSAQKNPTAFYLCASSRVPSYEQYFGPGTRLTVT.

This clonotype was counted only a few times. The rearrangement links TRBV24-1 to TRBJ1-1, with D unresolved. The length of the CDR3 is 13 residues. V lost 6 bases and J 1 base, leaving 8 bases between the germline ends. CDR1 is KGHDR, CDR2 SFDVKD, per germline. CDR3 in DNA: TGTGCCACCAGTAGTCTCGGGAACACTGAAGCTTTCTTT. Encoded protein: CATSSLGNTEAFF.

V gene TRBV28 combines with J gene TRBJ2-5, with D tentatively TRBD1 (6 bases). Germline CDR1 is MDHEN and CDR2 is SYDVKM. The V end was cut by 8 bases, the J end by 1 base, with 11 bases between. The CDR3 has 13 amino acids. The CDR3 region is CASERDTQETQYF. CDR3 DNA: TGTGCCAGCGAGAGGGACACCCAAGAGACCCAGTACTTC.

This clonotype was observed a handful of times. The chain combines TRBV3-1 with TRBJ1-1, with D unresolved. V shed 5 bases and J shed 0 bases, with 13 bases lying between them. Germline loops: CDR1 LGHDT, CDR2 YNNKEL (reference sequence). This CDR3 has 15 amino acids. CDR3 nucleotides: TGTGCCAGCAGCTCCCCGAGACTCATGAACACTGAAGCTTTCTTT. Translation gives CASSSPRLMNTEAFF.

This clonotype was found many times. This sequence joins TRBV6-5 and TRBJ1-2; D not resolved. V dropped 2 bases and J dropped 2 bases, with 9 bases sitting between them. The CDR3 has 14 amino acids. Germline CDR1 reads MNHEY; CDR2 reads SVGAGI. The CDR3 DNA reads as TGTGCCAGCAGTTACGCGGGCCCAAACTATGGCTACACCTTC. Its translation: CASSYAGPNYGYTF.

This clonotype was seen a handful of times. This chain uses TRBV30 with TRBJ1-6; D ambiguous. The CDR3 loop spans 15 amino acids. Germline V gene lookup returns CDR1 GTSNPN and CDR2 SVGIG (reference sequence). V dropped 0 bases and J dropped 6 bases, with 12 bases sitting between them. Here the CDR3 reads CAWSVGRGANSPLHF. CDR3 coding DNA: TGTGCCTGGAGTGTAGGCCGGGGAGCTAATTCACCCCTCCACTTT. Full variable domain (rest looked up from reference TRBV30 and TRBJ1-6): SQTIHQWPATLVQPVGSPLSLECTVEGTSNPNLYWYRQAAGRGLQLLFYSVGIGQISSEVPQNLSASRPQDRQFILSSKKLLLSDSGFYLCAWSVGRGANSPLHFGNGTRLTVT.